Sequencing of this T cell receptor (beta chain) was carried out in a study of T cells in Graves' hyperthyroidism and ophthalmopathy. Study summary: Blood from the periphery was taken at initial diagnosis, before any treatment.

Germline V gene data show CDR1 as LGHDT and CDR2 as YNNKEL (reference sequence). CDR3 length equals 15 residues. Trimming removed 1 base at V and 1 base at J, with 11 bases between. Study results and caveats: Ophthalmopathy and stable hyperthyroidism were told apart by a 13 V-J model. Most expanded thyroid clonotypes above 0.001 recurred in blood.

This clonotype was recorded many times. The target antigen is unknown. RNA transcripts yielded amplified TCR beta CDR3 regions. HTBI primers were used for first-round RT-PCR of the TCR CDR3. TCRdb passed the multiplex PCR reads through MiXCR, listing each CDR3 protein once. The table has about 720,000 distinct CDR3 sequences, about 17% seen once. The receptor was derived from a woman aged 45-65 years with Graves' hyperthyroidism that later progressed to Graves' ophthalmopathy. The rearrangement joins TRBV3-1 to TRBJ2-7; possibly TRBD2 for D (5 bases). Sequenced: blood. For the CDR3, the DNA is TGTGCCAGCAGCCAAGGAGCGGTCTCTTCCTACGAGCAGTACTTC. This encodes CASSQGAVSSYEQYF.